Following are 15 T cell receptor beta chains from one sample sequenced in a study of a mutant IDH1 vaccine in newly diagnosed glioma. Some clones are missing from TCRdb's copy, which holds only in-frame ones; the method was immunoSEQ multiplex PCR. Of 40,000 to 55,000 clones listed, about three quarters are singletons. The antigens of these receptors remain unknown. Time point: week 35, safety follow-up. Mutant IDH1 20-mer peptide, at 300 ug, made up each vaccine dose, with topical imiquimod. This material consisted of PBMCs, taken from a glioma patient whose treatment included an IDH1 peptide vaccine. Receptors were obtained from a man aged 35 to 55 with glioma.

The chain joins TRBV29-1 to TRBJ2-1, with 10 positions matching TRBD1. With 1 base clipped from V and 6 bases from J, the junction kept 3 bases outside the gene matches. Germline CDR1 SQVTM, CDR2 ANQGSEA. The CDR3 contains 14 residues. CDR3 DNA: TGCAGCGTTGAAGTAGGGACAGGGGTCAATGAGCAGTTCTTC. Its translation: CSVEVGTGVNEQFF.

The V call is TRBV7-9, the J call TRBJ1-1; D is possibly TRBD1 (5 bases). Per the germline V gene, CDR1 is SEHNR and CDR2 is FQNEAQ (reference sequence). The CDR3 has 13 amino acids. Trimming took 1 base from V and 6 from J, leaving 9 bases between them. Written as DNA, the CDR3 is TGTGCCAGCAGCTTAGTCGGGGGGGCTGAAGCTTTCTTT. Its translation: CASSLVGGAEAFF.

This clone was picked up a small number of times. In DNA form, the CDR3 reads TGTGCCACCAGCAGAACAGTGGAAGAAAAACTGTTTTTT. This translates into CATSRTVEEKLFF. The rearrangement joins TRBV15 to TRBJ1-4; D ambiguous. The germline gives CDR1 LNHNV, CDR2 YYDKDF (reference sequence). Deletions cut 2 bases from V and 8 bases from J, with 9 bases between. CDR3 length: 13 residues.

The rearrangement joins TRBV5-1 to TRBJ2-4; no firm D call. The germline gives CDR1 SGHRS, CDR2 YFSETQ. The CDR3 extends over 14 amino acids. V lost 1 base and J 1 base, leaving 6 bases between the germline ends. The CDR3 here is CASSLTPAKNIQYF. CDR3 coding DNA: TGCGCCAGCAGCTTGACCCCCGCCAAAAACATTCAGTACTTC.

The chain recombines TRBV7-9 with TRBJ2-7, with no clear D. Germline V gene sequence: CDR1 SEHNR, CDR2 FQNEAQ (reference sequence). The CDR3 is made up of 13 amino acids. Trimming shortened V by 1 base and J by 0 bases, and 4 bases separated the two germline ends. In DNA form, the CDR3 reads TGTGCCAGCAGCTTAGACTCCTCCTACGAGCAGTACTTC. Its translation is CASSLDSSYEQYF.

The rearrangement joins TRBV5-3 to TRBJ1-6; 8 positions agree with TRBD1. TRBV5-3 has ORF status, its function being uncertain. This CDR3 has 20 amino acids. Losses at the gene ends were 4 bases for V and 6 bases for J; bases not matched to a gene: 21. CDR3 sequence reads: CARSVCFSDRGLPINSPLHF. Here the CDR3 DNA reads TGTGCCAGAAGCGTGTGCTTTAGCGACAGGGGCTTGCCCATTAATTCACCCCTCCACTTT.

A single count supports this clone. The rearrangement uses TRBV14 and TRBJ1-2; D gene uncertain. The CDR3 totals 17 residues. V lost 0 bases, J lost 3 bases, and 17 bases lay in between. Germline lookup yields CDR1 SGHDN and CDR2 FVKESK. CDR3 sequence reads: CASSQDRGDNIHYGYTF. In DNA form, the CDR3 reads TGTGCCAGCAGCCAAGATCGAGGTGACAACATCCACTATGGCTACACCTTC.

This clone was seen a few times. The chain uses TRBV27 and TRBJ1-1, with a weak D call TRBD1 (5 bases). The germline CDR1 and CDR2 sequences are MNHEY and SMNVEV (reference sequence). Trimming removed 7 bases from V and 3 bases from J, with 21 bases in between. The CDR3 runs 16 residues. In DNA form, the CDR3 reads TGTGCCAGCATGGGGTGGGGCGTATCGGTGGACACTGAAGCTTTCTTT. This sequence encodes CASMGWGVSVDTEAFF.

This clone was seen only once. Other DNA sequences of this sample code for an identical CDR3. This chain connects TRBV7-9 to TRBJ1-3, with no clear D. The CDR3 length is 16 residues. Germline CDR1 SEHNR, CDR2 FQNEAQ (reference sequence). Trimming took off 2 bases at V and 0 bases at J, with 11 bases between the two ends. Here the CDR3 DNA reads TGTGCCAGCAGCTTAACGCGGCCGAGCTCTGGAAACACCATATATTTT. Translation gives CASSLTRPSSGNTIYF.

The rearrangement links TRBV18 to TRBJ2-1, with a possible D match to TRBD2 (6 bases). There are 16 residues in the CDR3. From germline, CDR1 is KGHSH and CDR2 LQKENI. Trimming left V 6 bases short and J 3 bases short, with 18 bases between. The DNA of the CDR3 is TGTGCCAGCTCCCCGGGACTTCGAACCGTCTACAATGAGCAGTTCTTC. The encoded protein is CASSPGLRTVYNEQFF.

V usage is TRBV5-6 and J usage is TRBJ1-1; D not resolved. The CDR3 sequence is 13 residues long. V was pared by 4 bases and J by 6 bases, with 13 bases between. CDR1 SGHDT and CDR2 YYEEEE come from the germline V gene. Here the CDR3 DNA reads TGTGCCAGCAGCCCGGGTTCGTTCGCTGAAGCTTTCTTT. Residues: CASSPGSFAEAFF. Drawing the rest from reference TRBV5-6 and TRBJ1-1, the complete variable domain is DAGVTQSPTHLIKTRGQQVTLRCSPKSGHDTVSWYQQALGQGPQFIFQYYEEEERQRGNFPDRFSGHQFPNYSSELNVNALLLGDSALYLCASSPGSFAEAFFGQGTRLTVV.

The chain joins TRBV19 to TRBJ1-5, with 7 positions matching TRBD1. The CDR3 contains 16 residues. Unmatched junction bases numbered 8, after V lost 3 bases and J lost 3 bases. Germline V lookup: CDR1 LNHDA, CDR2 SQIVND (reference sequence). CDR3 DNA: TGTGCCAGTAGTATTACGGCAGGGGGGGTCAATCAGCCCCAGCATTTT. This translates into CASSITAGGVNQPQHF.

For this clone: The identical CDR3 is also encoded by other nucleotide sequences in the sample. V is TRBV2 and J is TRBJ2-7; TRBD2 aligns across 11 bases. The CDR3 covers 16 residues. Trimming cost V 4 bases and J 2 bases; bases outside gene matches: 7. Per the germline V gene, CDR1 is SNHLY and CDR2 is FYNNEI. The CDR3 protein is CASSARGTSGTYEQYF. CDR3 bases: TGTGCCAGCAGTGCCCGGGGGACTAGCGGTACCTACGAGCAGTACTTC.

This clone is medium-sized (0.01 to 0.1%). The rearrangement uses TRBV5-4 and TRBJ1-3; D unresolved. V dropped 4 bases and J dropped 9 bases, with 17 bases sitting between them. The CDR3 runs 14 residues. Germline V lookup: CDR1 SGHNT, CDR2 YYREEE (reference sequence). CDR3 loop: CASSPEPRRPTIYF. CDR3 sequence (DNA): TGTGCCAGCAGCCCGGAACCCAGACGCCCCACCATATATTTT.

The table lists this clone with a few counts. This rearrangement joins TRBV5-1 to TRBJ1-1, with D possibly matching TRBD1 (5 bases). CDR1 SGHRS and CDR2 YFSETQ come from the germline V gene. The CDR3 is 14 residues long. Between the trimmed V and J ends, which lost 0 bases and 1 base, there was a span of 7 bases. CDR3 sequence (DNA): TGCGCCAGCAGCTTGGTAGGGACGAACACTGAAGCTTTCTTT. It codes for CASSLVGTNTEAFF.